This T cell receptor beta chain appears in the sequencing data of a study of blood T cell repertoires in COVID-19. Study background: Samples of COVID-19 (acute and convalescent) were obtained from the United States, Italy and Spain. T cells, B-cell-depleted T cells, or PBMCs provided the cDNA or gDNA that served as material.

The authors' processing: Amplification of reference gene primers provided the estimated nucleated cell counts. Using immunoSEQ multiplex PCR, the repertoire was profiled, and TCRdb retains in-frame clones only, with some absent. The DNA gave D and trimming, while V, J and clone size come from that table. The data hold 300,000 to 350,000 clones, with approximately 89% observed a single time. Trimming removed 3 bases from V and 3 bases from J, with 14 bases in between. The germline V gene has CDR1 KGHDR and CDR2 SFDVKD. The CDR3 has 16 amino acids. The TCR was taken from a woman younger than 35 who had recovered from COVID-19. The V and J genes are TRBV24-1 and TRBJ1-5; D call uncertain. Sequencing was carried out using peripheral blood. The CDR3 region is CATSDAREYPNQPQHF. The CDR3 bases are TGTGCCACCAGTGATGCCCGGGAATACCCCAATCAGCCCCAGCATTTT.